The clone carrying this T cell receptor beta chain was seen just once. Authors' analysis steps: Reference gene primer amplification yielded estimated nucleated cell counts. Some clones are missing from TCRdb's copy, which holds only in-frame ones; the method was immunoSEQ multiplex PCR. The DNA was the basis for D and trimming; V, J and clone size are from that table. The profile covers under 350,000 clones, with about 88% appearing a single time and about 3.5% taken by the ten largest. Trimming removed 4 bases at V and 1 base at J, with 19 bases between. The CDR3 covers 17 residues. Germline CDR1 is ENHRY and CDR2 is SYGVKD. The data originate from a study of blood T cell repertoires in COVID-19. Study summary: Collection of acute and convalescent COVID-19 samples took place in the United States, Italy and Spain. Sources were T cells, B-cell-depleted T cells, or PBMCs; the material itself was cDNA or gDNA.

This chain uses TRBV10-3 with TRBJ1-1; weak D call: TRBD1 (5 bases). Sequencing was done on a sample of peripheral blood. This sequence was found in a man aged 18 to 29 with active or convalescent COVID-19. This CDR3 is CAISAPDRNPSNTEAFF. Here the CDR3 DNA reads TGTGCCATCAGTGCCCCCGACAGAAACCCCTCGAACACTGAAGCTTTCTTT.